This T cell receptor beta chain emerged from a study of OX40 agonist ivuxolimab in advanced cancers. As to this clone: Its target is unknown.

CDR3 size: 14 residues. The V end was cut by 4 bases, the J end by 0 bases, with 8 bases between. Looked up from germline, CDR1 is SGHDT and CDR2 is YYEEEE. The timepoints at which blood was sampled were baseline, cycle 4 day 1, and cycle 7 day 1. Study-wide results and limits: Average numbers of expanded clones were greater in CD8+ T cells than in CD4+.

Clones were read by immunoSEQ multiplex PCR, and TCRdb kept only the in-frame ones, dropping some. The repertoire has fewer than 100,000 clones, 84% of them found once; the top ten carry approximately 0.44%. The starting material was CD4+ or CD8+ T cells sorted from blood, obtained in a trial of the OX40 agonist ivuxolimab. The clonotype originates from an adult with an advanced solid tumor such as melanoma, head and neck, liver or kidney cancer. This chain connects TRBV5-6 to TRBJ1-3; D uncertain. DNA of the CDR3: TGTGCCAGCAGCGCCGGACCCTCTGGAAACACCATATATTTT. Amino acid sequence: CASSAGPSGNTIYF. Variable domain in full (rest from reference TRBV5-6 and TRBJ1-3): DAGVTQSPTHLIKTRGQQVTLRCSPKSGHDTVSWYQQALGQGPQFIFQYYEEEERQRGNFPDRFSGHQFPNYSSELNVNALLLGDSALYLCASSAGPSGNTIYFGEGSWLTVV.